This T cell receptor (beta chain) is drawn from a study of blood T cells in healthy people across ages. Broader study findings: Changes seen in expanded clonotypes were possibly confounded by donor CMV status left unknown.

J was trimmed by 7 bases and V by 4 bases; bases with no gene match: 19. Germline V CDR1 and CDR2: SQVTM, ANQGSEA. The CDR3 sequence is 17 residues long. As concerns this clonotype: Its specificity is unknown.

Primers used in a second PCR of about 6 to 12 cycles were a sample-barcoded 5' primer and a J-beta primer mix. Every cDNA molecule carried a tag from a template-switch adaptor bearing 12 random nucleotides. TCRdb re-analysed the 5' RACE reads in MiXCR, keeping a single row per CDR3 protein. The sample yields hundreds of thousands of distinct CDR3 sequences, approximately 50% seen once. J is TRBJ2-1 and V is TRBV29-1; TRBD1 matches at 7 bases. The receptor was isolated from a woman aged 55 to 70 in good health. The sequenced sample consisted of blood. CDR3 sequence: CSVAGWSFGTVENEQFF. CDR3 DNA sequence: TGCAGCGTTGCTGGATGGTCGTTTGGGACAGTGGAGAATGAGCAGTTCTTC.